This T cell receptor (beta chain) was sequenced for a study of blood T cell repertoires in COVID-19. Across the study: PBMCs, B-cell-depleted T cells, or T cells were the source of the cDNA or gDNA that made up the material.

Method: immunoSEQ multiplex PCR; TCRdb's copy keeps in-frame clones and lacks some. The sample contains about 230,000 clones, roughly 88% of which appear only once. The CDR3 is 14 amino acids. V gave up 3 bases and J gave up 2 bases, with 8 bases separating them. In germline, CDR1 is SGHRS, CDR2 YFSETQ. Adults between roughly 18 and 89 years of age took part from under 25 US areas. This TCR derives from a middle-aged woman with acute COVID-19. The specimen was PBMCs or T cells enriched from blood (not recorded which). This chain joins TRBV5-1 and TRBJ1-4; possibly TRBD1 for D (6 bases). Here the CDR3 DNA reads TGCGCCAGCAGCTCTGGGGGCACTAATGAAAAACTGTTTTTT. Residues: CASSSGGTNEKLFF.